This passage covers 6 T cell receptor beta chains from one sample sequenced in a study of cytomegalovirus exposure and HLA in healthy donors. The PCR ran on 60 Vbeta and 13 Jbeta primers. Profiling relied on immunoSEQ multiplex PCR, and the TCRdb table lists in-frame clones only, not all of them. Among around 150,000 clones listed, roughly 80% were seen once. The sequenced sample consisted of PBMCs. The receptors stem from a male donor in good health and CMV-seropositive.

This rearrangement joins TRBV5-8 to TRBJ1-5, with 8 bases fitting TRBD1. This CDR3 region has 14 residues. Germline CDR1 reads SGHTS; CDR2 reads YDEGEE. The junction had 3 bases not matched to a gene; V was cut back by 5 bases and J by 2 bases. This chain's CDR3 is CASSGQGGNQPQHF. For the CDR3, the DNA is TGTGCCAGCAGTGGACAGGGTGGCAATCAGCCCCAGCATTTT.

This rearrangement joins TRBV13 to TRBJ2-7; 8 bases match TRBD1. Germline V gene data show CDR1 as PRHDT and CDR2 as FYEKMQ (reference sequence). V lost 11 bases and J lost 6; bases outside the gene matches: 6. There are 11 residues in the CDR3. The CDR3 loop is CAVTTGGEQYF. CDR3 DNA sequence: TGTGCCGTCACAACAGGGGGCGAGCAGTACTTC.

The V call is TRBV9, the J call TRBJ1-1, with TRBD1 identical over 8 bases. Germline CDR1 is SGDLS and CDR2 is YYNGEE. J was trimmed by 5 bases and V by 2 bases; bases with no gene match: 8. This CDR3 region has 15 residues. The CDR3, as DNA: TGTGCCAGCAGCGTTTCAGGACAGGGATATACTGAAGCTTTCTTT. Its protein product is CASSVSGQGYTEAFF.

The V call is TRBV5-1, the J call TRBJ2-2; D gene ambiguous. The CDR3 is made up of 13 amino acids. V dropped 2 bases and J dropped 1 base, with 3 bases sitting between them. CDR1 is SGHRS, CDR2 YFSETQ, per germline. The CDR3 here is CASSFGNTGELFF. CDR3 coding DNA: TGCGCCAGCAGCTTCGGGAACACCGGGGAGCTGTTTTTT. The full variable domain, its missing parts supplied by reference TRBV5-1 and TRBJ2-2, is KAGVTQTPRYLIKTRGQQVTLSCSPISGHRSVSWYQQTPGQGLQFLFEYFSETQRNKGNFPGRFSGRQFSNSRSEMNVSTLELGDSALYLCASSFGNTGELFFGEGSRLTVL.

The rearrangement links TRBV18 to TRBJ1-1, with D uncertain. Germline V gene data show CDR1 as KGHSH and CDR2 as LQKENI. The CDR3 length is 13 residues. Trimming pared 6 bases from V and 3 bases from J, leaving 11 bases between. The CDR3 sequence: CASSTIEDTEAFF. CDR3 bases: TGTGCCAGCTCTACCATCGAGGACACTGAAGCTTTCTTT.

The chain has TRBV9 and TRBJ1-3; no firm D call. The CDR3 spans 15 residues. Trimming took off 0 bases at V and 1 base at J, with 8 bases between the two ends. From germline, CDR1 is SGDLS and CDR2 YYNGEE. CDR3 bases: TGTGCCAGCAGCGTAGATGAGGTTTCTGGAAACACCATATATTTT. Its translation is CASSVDEVSGNTIYF.